These 3 T cell receptor beta chains came from one sample sequenced in a study of T cell responses to AZD1222 COVID-19 vaccine. Sequenced by immunoSEQ multiplex PCR; TCRdb stores in-frame clones only, minus some. In the table there are 45,000 to 70,000 clones, about 89% of which are singletons. Here the sequenced sample was peripheral blood, taken 28 days after the second AZD1222 dose. These receptors all stem from an adult who received the AZD1222 COVID-19 vaccine.

The chain joins TRBV7-8 to TRBJ1-6; maybe TRBD1 (6 bases). V was cut by 5 bases and J by 6 bases, with 20 bases left in between. Germline V gene data show CDR1 as SGHVS and CDR2 as FQNEAQ. The CDR3 has 17 amino acids. CDR3 DNA: TGTGCCAGCAGCAGGGGGGAAGGGGCGGCTGGTAATTCACCCCTCCACTTT. Protein product: CASSRGEGAAGNSPLHF.

The chain links TRBV7-8 to TRBJ1-1; no firm D call. CDR1 and CDR2 from the germline V gene are SGHVS and FQNEAQ. V lost 5 bases and J lost 2, with 9 bases in between. The CDR3 is made up of 13 amino acids. The CDR3 here is CASSPDLNTEAFF. CDR3 in DNA: TGTGCCAGCAGCCCGGACCTTAACACTGAAGCTTTCTTT.

The chain carries TRBV20-1 and TRBJ2-7; D remains unclear. Trimming stripped 6 bases from V and 2 bases from J, with 8 bases between. Germline assignment: CDR1 DFQATT and CDR2 SNEGSKA (reference sequence). This CDR3 comprises 11 residues. CDR3 DNA: TGCAGTGCCGTTCAAACCTACGAGCAGTACTTC. Its translation is CSAVQTYEQYF.